This T cell receptor (beta chain) came from a study of blood T cell repertoires in COVID-19. Study information: PBMCs, B-cell-depleted T cells, or T cells provided the cDNA or gDNA that made up the material.

The trim removed 5 bases at V and 2 bases at J, leaving 8 bases unmatched. CDR3 length equals 15 residues. Germline V CDR1 and CDR2: SGHTA, FQGTGA. Data came from immunoSEQ multiplex PCR; TCRdb stores just in-frame clones and leaves some out. The sample has about 96,000 clones, approximately 90% seen once; the top ten hold about 4%. The gene calls are TRBV7-3 and TRBJ2-7; 8 bases are a match to TRBD1. Sequencing used peripheral blood. This receptor was taken from a human donor with COVID-19, enrolled during active disease. The donor label of this sample is uncertain. DNA for the CDR3: TGTGCCAGCAGCCAAGGACAGGGTTTAACCTACGAGCAGTACTTC. It translates to CASSQGQGLTYEQYF.